These 15 T cell receptor beta chains share one sample of origin, sequenced in a study of T cell clonality in common variable immunodeficiency. Using immunoSEQ multiplex PCR, the repertoire was profiled, and TCRdb retains in-frame clones only, with some absent. The profile covers tens of thousands of clones, none occurring a single time. Sequencing used peripheral blood mononuclear cells. Source of these receptors: a person aged 18 to 75 in good health.

This clone was observed many times. From the germline J gene comes the end of the CDR3, since the read stops 3 residues before it. The V gene is TRBV18, the J gene TRBJ2-7; D possibly uses TRBD1 or TRBD2 (5 bases each). The V gene's germline CDR1 is KGHSH and CDR2 LQKENI. Trimming removed 1 base at V and 5 bases at J, with 12 bases between. There are 14 residues in the CDR3. The chain's CDR3 is CASSPRVQGDEQYF. CDR3 DNA, as far as it was read: TGTGCCAGCTCACCACGGGTCCAGGGAGACGAG.

This clone came up many times. From the germline J gene comes the end of the CDR3, since the read stops 3 residues before it. V usage is TRBV19 and J usage is TRBJ2-2; 10 nucleotides agree with TRBD1. J lost 6 bases, V lost 4 bases, and 5 bases had no gene match. CDR3 length: 15 residues. In germline, CDR1 is LNHDA, CDR2 SQIVND (reference sequence). CDR3 DNA (partial): TGTGCCAGTAGTACCGGGACAGGGGTCCCCGGGGAG. It codes for CASSTGTGVPGE. The whole CDR3 is CASSTGTGVPGELFF.

This clone was detected only a few times. The observed sequence ends 3 residues before the CDR3 terminus, with the missing tail filled in from the germline J gene. The chain has TRBV2 and TRBJ2-3; a possible D gene is TRBD2 (5 bases). Germline V lookup: CDR1 SNHLY, CDR2 FYNNEI. The length of the CDR3 is 12 residues. The CDR3 is CASSGKRQTQYF. The sequenced CDR3 bases are TGTGCCAGCAGCGGTAAGCGGCAGACG. The full variable domain, completed using reference TRBV2 and TRBJ2-3, is EPEVTQTPSHQVTQMGQEVILRCVPISNHLYFYWYRQILGQKVEFLVSFYNNEISEKSEIFDDQFSVERPDGSNFTLKIRSTKLEDSAMYFCASSGKRQTQYFGPGTRLTVL.

This clone has ten or more counts. The CDR3 end is not reached by the read, which stops 3 residues before it; the germline J gene fills it in. This sequence joins TRBV10-3 and TRBJ2-5; 11 bases line up with TRBD2. The germline CDR1 and CDR2 sequences are ENHRY and SYGVKD. V trimming: 4 bases; J trimming: 5 bases; junction bases outside the gene matches: 6. There are 15 residues in the CDR3. CDR3 protein: CAISGLAGGQETQYF. CDR3 DNA, as far as it was read: TGTGCCATCAGTGGGTTAGCGGGAGGGCAGGAGACC.

This clone was counted at least ten times. Mismatch with germline at one junction end may stem from a read error. The read falls 3 residues short of the CDR3 end, and the missing part is taken from the germline J gene. V usage is TRBV7-2 and J usage is TRBJ2-3; 10 bases fit TRBD2. The germline V gene has CDR1 SGHTA and CDR2 FQGNSA. This CDR3 contains 15 residues. Incomplete CDR3 DNA: TGTGCTAGCAGAGCCAGGACTAGCGGAACAGATACG. The encoded protein is CASRARTSGTDT. The whole CDR3 reads CASRARTSGTDTQYF.

This clone showed up many times. The read is 3 residues too short to cover the CDR3 end, so that end is filled in from the germline J gene. The chain employs TRBV9 and TRBJ2-7, with D perhaps matching TRBD2 (6 bases). The CDR3 covers 15 residues. Trimming pared 1 base from V and 0 bases from J, leaving 11 bases between. CDR1 and CDR2 from the germline V gene are SGDLS and YYNGEE. The CDR3 here is CASSVRAGLSYEQYF. The covered CDR3 bases are TGTGCCAGCAGCGTAAGGGCGGGACTCTCCTACGAG.

Ten or more counts support this clone. The sequence runs out 3 residues before the end of the CDR3; the remainder is reconstructed from the germline J gene. The chain employs TRBV9 and TRBJ2-1; no definite D call. The germline V and J ends were trimmed by 4 bases and 0 bases, with 11 bases remaining between them. CDR3 length: 15 residues. Germline-derived CDR1 and CDR2 are SGDLS and YYNGEE. The part of the CDR3 DNA that was read is TGTGCCAGCAGCTTCATTAGCTCCTCCTACAATGAG. This codes for CASSFISSSYNE. The whole CDR3 protein is CASSFISSSYNEQFF.

This clone was seen ten or more times. The sequenced fragment ends 3 residues before the CDR3 boundary, so the rest is inferred from the germline J gene. The chain links TRBV30 to TRBJ1-1, with 8 bases fitting TRBD1. J was trimmed by 1 base and V by 7 bases; bases with no gene match: 5. In germline, CDR1 is GTSNPN, CDR2 SVGIG (reference sequence). The length of the CDR3 is 13 residues. The sequenced part of the CDR3 DNA is TGTGCCTTAAACAGGGGGGAGAACACTGAA. This translates into CALNRGENTE. The entire CDR3 protein reads CALNRGENTEAFF.

This clone was recorded many times. Read data end 3 residues before the CDR3 end; the end is taken from the germline J gene. The chain combines TRBV5-4 with TRBJ2-5; 7 bases fit TRBD1. The germline CDR1 and CDR2 sequences are SGHNT and YYREEE (reference sequence). CDR3 size: 15 residues. V lost 4 bases, J lost 4 bases, and 10 bases stayed unmatched. The CDR3 bases that were read are TGTGCCAGCAGCCTCAAGCGGTCAGGGGGAGAGACC. This sequence encodes CASSLKRSGGET. The full CDR3 is CASSLKRSGGETQYF.

This clone was counted many times. The read gets to within 3 residues of the CDR3 end, and the germline J gene fills in the rest. The chain recombines TRBV28 with TRBJ1-5; D gene unclear. The V gene lost 6 bases and the J gene lost 2 bases, with 11 bases spanning the gap. The length of the CDR3 is 14 residues. CDR1 and CDR2 from the germline V gene are MDHEN and SYDVKM. The covered CDR3 bases are TGTGCCAGCAGCCGACGAGGGCGCAATCAGCCC. Its translation: CASSRRGRNQP. The full CDR3 is CASSRRGRNQPQHF. Together with reference TRBV28 and TRBJ1-5, the CDR3 gives the full variable domain: DVKVTQSSRYLVKRTGEKVFLECVQDMDHENMFWYRQDPGLGLRLIYFSYDVKMKEKGDIPEGYSVSREKKERFSLILESASTNQTSMYLCASSRRGRNQPQHFGDGTRLSIL.

This clone occurred many times. The read ends 3 residues early relative to the CDR3; the germline J gene fills the gap. This rearrangement joins TRBV5-5 to TRBJ1-2; 9 bases are a match to TRBD1. Looked up from germline, CDR1 is SGHKS and CDR2 is YYEKEE (reference sequence). The CDR3 is 15 amino acids. J lost 4 bases, V lost 0 bases, and 4 bases had no gene match. The covered CDR3 bases are TGTGCCAGCAGCTTGGGGCTACAGGGGGCCTATGGC. This translates into CASSLGLQGAYG. The full CDR3 protein reads CASSLGLQGAYGYTF. The variable domain in full, completed from reference TRBV5-5 and TRBJ1-2, reads DAGVTQSPTHLIKTRGQQVTLRCSPISGHKSVSWYQQVLGQGPQFIFQYYEKEERGRGNFPDRFSARQFPNYSSELNVNALLLGDSALYLCASSLGLQGAYGYTFGSGTRLTVV.

This clone was detected many times. The observed sequence ends 3 residues before the CDR3 terminus, with the missing tail filled in from the germline J gene. This chain links TRBV5-1 with TRBJ2-2; 11 bases map to TRBD2. Losses at the gene ends were 4 bases for V and 1 base for J; bases not matched to a gene: 3. The CDR3 loop spans 16 amino acids. Germline V lookup: CDR1 SGHRS, CDR2 YFSETQ. Incomplete CDR3 DNA: TGCGCCAGCAGCCCGGGACTAGCGGTGAACACCGGGGAG. This translates into CASSPGLAVNTGE. Given in full, the CDR3 is CASSPGLAVNTGELFF.

This clone was detected many times. The CDR3 end lies 3 residues beyond the end of the read and is filled in from the germline J gene. This chain joins TRBV11-3 and TRBJ1-4; 10 bases agree with TRBD1. The CDR3 loop spans 15 amino acids. CDR1 SGHNT and CDR2 YENEEA come from the germline V gene. The CDR3: CASRLLRDRGGKLFF. The sequenced CDR3 bases are TGTGCAAGTCGCCTCCTCCGGGACAGGGGTGGAAAA.

On this clone: Coverage ceases 3 residues before the CDR3 finishes, and the germline J gene fills in the end. This chain uses TRBV19 with TRBJ2-7; 8 nucleotides align to TRBD2. Germline assignment: CDR1 LNHDA and CDR2 SQIVND (reference sequence). Trimming removed 8 bases from V and 0 bases from J; junction bases left unmatched: 3. This CDR3 has 13 residues. Partial CDR3 DNA: TGTGCCAGTCTTGGGACTAGCTCCTACGAG. Amino acids: CASLGTSSYE. The whole CDR3 sequence reads CASLGTSSYEQYF.

This clone has ten or more counts. The read ends 3 residues shy of where the CDR3 ends; the end is completed using the germline J gene. This chain joins TRBV13 and TRBJ2-5; no reliable D call. Germline V CDR1 and CDR2: PRHDT, FYEKMQ (reference sequence). The CDR3 covers 13 residues. V lost 2 bases to trimming and J lost 4 bases, with 8 bases between them. CDR3 in amino acids: CASSLIPRETQYF. The covered CDR3 bases are TGTGCCAGCAGCTTAATCCCGCGAGAGACC.